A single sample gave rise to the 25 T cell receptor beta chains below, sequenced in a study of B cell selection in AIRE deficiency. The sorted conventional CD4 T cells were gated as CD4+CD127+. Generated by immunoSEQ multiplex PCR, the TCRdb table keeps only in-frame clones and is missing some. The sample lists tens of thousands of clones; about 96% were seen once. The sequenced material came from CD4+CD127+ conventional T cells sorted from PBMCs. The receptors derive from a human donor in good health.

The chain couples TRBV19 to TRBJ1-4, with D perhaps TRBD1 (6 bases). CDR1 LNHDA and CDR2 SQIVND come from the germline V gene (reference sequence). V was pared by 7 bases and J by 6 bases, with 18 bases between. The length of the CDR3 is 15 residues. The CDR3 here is CASTDQGHLDEKLFF. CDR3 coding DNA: TGTGCCAGTACCGACCAGGGGCATCTGGATGAAAAACTGTTTTTT.

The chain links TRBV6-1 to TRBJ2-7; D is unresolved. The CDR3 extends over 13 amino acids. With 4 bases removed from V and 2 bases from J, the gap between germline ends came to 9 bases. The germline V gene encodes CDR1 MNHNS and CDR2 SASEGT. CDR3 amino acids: CASSGTSAYEQYF. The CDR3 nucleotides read TGTGCCAGCAGTGGTACTTCAGCCTACGAGCAGTACTTC.

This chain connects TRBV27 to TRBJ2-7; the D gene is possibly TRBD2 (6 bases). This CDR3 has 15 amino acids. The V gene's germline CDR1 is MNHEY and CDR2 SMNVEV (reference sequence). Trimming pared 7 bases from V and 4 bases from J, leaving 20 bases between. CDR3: CASISLGGGEYEQYF. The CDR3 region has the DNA TGTGCCAGCATTTCCCTGGGTGGAGGGGAATACGAGCAGTACTTC.

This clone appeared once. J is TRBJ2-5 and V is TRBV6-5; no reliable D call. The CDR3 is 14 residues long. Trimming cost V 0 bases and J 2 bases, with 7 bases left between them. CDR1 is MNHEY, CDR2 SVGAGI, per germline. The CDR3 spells CASSYSTLQETQYF. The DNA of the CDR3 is TGTGCCAGCAGTTACTCGACTCTACAAGAGACCCAGTACTTC.

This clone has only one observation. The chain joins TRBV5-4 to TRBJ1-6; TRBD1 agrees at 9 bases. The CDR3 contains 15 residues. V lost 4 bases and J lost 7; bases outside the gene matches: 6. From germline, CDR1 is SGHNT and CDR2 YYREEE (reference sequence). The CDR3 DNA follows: TGTGCCAGCAGCGCCTACAGGGGGCAGAATTCACCCCTCCACTTT. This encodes CASSAYRGQNSPLHF.

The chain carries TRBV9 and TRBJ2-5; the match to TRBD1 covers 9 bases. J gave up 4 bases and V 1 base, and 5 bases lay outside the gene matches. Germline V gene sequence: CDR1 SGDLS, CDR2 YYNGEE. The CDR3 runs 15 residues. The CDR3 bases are TGTGCCAGCAGCGTATCGACAGGGGGAGGAGAGACCCAGTACTTC. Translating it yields CASSVSTGGGETQYF.

The CDR3 spells CASSEGALSGETQYF. The CDR3, as DNA: TGTGCCAGCAGTGAAGGTGCGCTTTCGGGGGAGACCCAGTACTTC. The chain uses TRBV6-1 and TRBJ2-5; tentatively, D is TRBD2 (5 bases). Germline-derived CDR1 and CDR2 are MNHNS and SASEGT. Trimming pared 1 base from V and 5 bases from J, leaving 14 bases between. The CDR3 is made up of 15 amino acids.

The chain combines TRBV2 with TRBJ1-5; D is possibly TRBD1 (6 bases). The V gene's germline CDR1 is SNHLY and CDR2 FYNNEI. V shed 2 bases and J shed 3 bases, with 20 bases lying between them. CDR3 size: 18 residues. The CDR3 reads CASSERTGRTVFNQPQHF. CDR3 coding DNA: TGTGCCAGCAGTGAACGAACCGGCAGGACAGTCTTCAATCAGCCCCAGCATTTT.

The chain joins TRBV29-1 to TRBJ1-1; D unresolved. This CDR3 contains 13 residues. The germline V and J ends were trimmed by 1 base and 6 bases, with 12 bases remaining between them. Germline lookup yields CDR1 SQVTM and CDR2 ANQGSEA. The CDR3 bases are TGCAGCGTTGAAGGGCAGTATCCTGCTGAAGCTTTCTTT. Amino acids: CSVEGQYPAEAFF.

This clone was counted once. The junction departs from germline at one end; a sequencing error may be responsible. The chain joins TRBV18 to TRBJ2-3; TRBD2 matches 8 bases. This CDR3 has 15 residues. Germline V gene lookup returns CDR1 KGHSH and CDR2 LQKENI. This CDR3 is CASSPLAVSTDTQYF. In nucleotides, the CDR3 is TGTGCCAGCTCCCCACTAGCGGTTAGCACAGATACGCAGTATTTT.

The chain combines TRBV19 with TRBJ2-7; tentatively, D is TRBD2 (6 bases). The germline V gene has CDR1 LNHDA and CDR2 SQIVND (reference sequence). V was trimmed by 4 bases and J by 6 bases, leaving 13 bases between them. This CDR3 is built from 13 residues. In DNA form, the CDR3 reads TGTGCCAGTAGTACGGGGAGGTCCGGCGAGCAGTACTTC. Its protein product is CASSTGRSGEQYF. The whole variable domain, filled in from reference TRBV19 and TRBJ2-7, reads DGGITQSPKYLFRKEGQNVTLSCEQNLNHDAMYWYRQDPGQGLRLIYYSQIVNDFQKGDIAEGYSVSREKKESFPLTVTSAQKNPTAFYLCASSTGRSGEQYFGPGTRLTVT.

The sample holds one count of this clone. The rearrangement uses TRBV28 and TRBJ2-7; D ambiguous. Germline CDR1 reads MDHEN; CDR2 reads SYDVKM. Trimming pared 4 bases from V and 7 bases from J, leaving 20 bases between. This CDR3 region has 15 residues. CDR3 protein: CASSSPVSPLGEQYF. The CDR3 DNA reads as TGTGCCAGCAGTTCTCCGGTCAGCCCCCTCGGGGAGCAGTACTTC.

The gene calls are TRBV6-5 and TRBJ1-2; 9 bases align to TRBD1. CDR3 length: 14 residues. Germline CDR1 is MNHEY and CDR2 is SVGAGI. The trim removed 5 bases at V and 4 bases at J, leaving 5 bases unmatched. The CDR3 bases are TGTGCCAGCAGTGAGGGGACAGGGCGCTATGGCTACACCTTC. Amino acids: CASSEGTGRYGYTF.

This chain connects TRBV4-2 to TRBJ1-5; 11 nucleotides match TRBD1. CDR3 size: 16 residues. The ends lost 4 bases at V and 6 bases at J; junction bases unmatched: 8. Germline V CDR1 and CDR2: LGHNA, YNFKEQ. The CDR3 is CASSREGQGAGQPQHF. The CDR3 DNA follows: TGTGCCAGCAGCCGGGAAGGACAGGGGGCAGGTCAGCCCCAGCATTTT.

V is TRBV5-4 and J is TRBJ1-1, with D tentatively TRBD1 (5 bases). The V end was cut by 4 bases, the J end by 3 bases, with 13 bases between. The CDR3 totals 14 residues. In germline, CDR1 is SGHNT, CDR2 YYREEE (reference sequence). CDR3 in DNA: TGTGCCAGCAGCCGTTACCCCAGGGACACTGAAGCTTTCTTT. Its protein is CASSRYPRDTEAFF.

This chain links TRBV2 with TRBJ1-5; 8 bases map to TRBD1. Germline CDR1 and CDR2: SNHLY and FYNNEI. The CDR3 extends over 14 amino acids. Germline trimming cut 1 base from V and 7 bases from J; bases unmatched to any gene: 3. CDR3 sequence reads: CASSEDRGYQPQHF. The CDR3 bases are TGTGCCAGCAGTGAAGACAGGGGGTACCAGCCCCAGCATTTT.

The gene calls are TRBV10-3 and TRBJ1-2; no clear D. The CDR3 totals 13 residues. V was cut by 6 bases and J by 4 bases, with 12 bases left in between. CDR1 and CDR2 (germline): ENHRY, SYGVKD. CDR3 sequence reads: CAIRPPSTYGYTF. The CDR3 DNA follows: TGTGCCATCAGGCCGCCTAGCACCTATGGCTACACCTTC.

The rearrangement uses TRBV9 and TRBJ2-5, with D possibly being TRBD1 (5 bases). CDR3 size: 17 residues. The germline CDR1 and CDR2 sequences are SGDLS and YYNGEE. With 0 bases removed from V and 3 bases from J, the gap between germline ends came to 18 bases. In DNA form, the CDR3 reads TGTGCCAGCAGCGTAGGAATGCGTGGGCGCAGGGAAGAGACCCAGTACTTC. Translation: CASSVGMRGRREETQYF.

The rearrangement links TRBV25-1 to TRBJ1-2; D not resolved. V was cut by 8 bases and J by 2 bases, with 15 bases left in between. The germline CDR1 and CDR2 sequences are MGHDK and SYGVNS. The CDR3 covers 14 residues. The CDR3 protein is CASARSPNNYGYTF. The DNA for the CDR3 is TGTGCCAGCGCCCGGTCGCCAAACAACTATGGCTACACCTTC.

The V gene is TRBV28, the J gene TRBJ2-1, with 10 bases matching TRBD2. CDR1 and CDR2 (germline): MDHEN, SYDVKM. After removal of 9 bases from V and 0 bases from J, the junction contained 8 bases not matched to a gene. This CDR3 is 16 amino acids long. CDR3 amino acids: CASFTSGTLSYNEQFF. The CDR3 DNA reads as TGTGCCAGTTTTACTAGCGGGACCCTCTCCTACAATGAGCAGTTCTTC.

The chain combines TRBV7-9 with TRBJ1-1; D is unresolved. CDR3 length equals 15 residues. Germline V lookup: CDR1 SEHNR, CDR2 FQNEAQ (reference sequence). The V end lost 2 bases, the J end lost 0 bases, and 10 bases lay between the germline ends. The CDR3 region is CASSLLGTMNTEAFF. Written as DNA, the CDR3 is TGTGCCAGCAGCTTATTGGGTACAATGAACACTGAAGCTTTCTTT.

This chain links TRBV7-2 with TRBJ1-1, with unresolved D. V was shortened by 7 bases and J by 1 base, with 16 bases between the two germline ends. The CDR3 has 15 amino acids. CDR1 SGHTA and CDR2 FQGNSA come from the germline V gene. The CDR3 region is CASTRFWPGNTEAFF. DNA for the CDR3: TGTGCCAGCACCAGATTTTGGCCGGGGAACACTGAAGCTTTCTTT.

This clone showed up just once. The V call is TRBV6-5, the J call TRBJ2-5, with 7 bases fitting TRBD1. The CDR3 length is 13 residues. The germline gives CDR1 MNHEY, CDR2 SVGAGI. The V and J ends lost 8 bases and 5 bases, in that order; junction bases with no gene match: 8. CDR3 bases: TGTGCCAGCGGCGGAAGGGGGCTTGAGACCCAGTACTTC. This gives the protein CASGGRGLETQYF.

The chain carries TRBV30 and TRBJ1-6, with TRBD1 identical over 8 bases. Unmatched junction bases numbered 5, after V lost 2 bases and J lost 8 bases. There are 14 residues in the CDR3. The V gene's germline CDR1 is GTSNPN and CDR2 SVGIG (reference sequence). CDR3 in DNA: TGTGCCTGGAGTAATTCAGGGGGCGATTCACCCCTCCACTTT. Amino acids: CAWSNSGGDSPLHF.

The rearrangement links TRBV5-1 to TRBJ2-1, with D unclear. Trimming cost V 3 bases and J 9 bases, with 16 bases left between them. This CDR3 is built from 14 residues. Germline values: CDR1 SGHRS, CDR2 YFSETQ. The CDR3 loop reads CASSSSSLVTEQFF. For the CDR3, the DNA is TGCGCCAGCAGCTCGTCAAGTCTCGTCACTGAGCAGTTCTTC.